This entry features one T cell receptor beta chain sequence. The CDR3 totals 15 residues. Trimming cost V 5 bases and J 1 base, with 12 bases left between them. Germline CDR1 is SEHNR and CDR2 is FQNEAQ (reference sequence). Unique molecular identifiers were used to barcode this TCRbeta library. TCRdb passed the PCR reads through MiXCR, listing each CDR3 protein once. This sample has about 500,000 distinct CDR3 sequences, with 11% found just once. This entry comes from a study of T-cell reconstitution after alpha-beta-depleted transplantation in children. The sequenced sample was PBMCs, mostly from graft donor cells, obtained 180 days after TCRalphabeta/CD19-depleted stem cell transplant. The chain employs TRBV7-9 and TRBJ1-5; no clear D gene. This clonotype was sampled from a female patient aged 2 to 10 who had a stem cell transplant for aplastic anemia, so the T cells may come from the graft donor. CDR3 region: CASSPETGSNQPQHF. The CDR3, as DNA: TGTGCCAGCAGCCCTGAGACGGGGAGCAATCAGCCCCAGCATTTT.